One and the same sample provided the 28 T cell receptor beta chains below, sequenced in a study of neurological immune-mediated disorders. A single record per CDR3 protein comes from TCRdb applying MiXCR to the 5' RACE reads. Here the sample spans more than 75,000 distinct CDR3 sequences, 4.5% to 6.5% being singletons. Sequences were obtained from PBMCs. These receptor sequences come from a woman in her twenties or thirties with multiple sclerosis.

This clonotype was seen at least ten times. The gene calls are TRBV6-4 and TRBJ2-7; 8 bases are a match to TRBD1. The germline CDR1 and CDR2 sequences are MRHNA and SNTAGT. The CDR3 spans 17 residues. V was clipped by 2 bases and J by 0 bases; unmatched bases: 9. For the CDR3, the DNA is TGTGCCAGCAGTGACGGGACAGGCTCTTCCAGCTCCTACGAGCAGTACTTC. Translation: CASSDGTGSSSSYEQYF.

This clonotype was observed many times. V usage is TRBV5-1 and J usage is TRBJ2-1; tentatively, D is TRBD2 (6 bases). The CDR3 contains 13 residues. Germline V gives CDR1 SGHRS, CDR2 YFSETQ. The V end was cut by 3 bases, the J end by 7 bases, with 11 bases between. CDR3 residues: CASSSGLMNEQFF. The CDR3 nucleotides read TGCGCCAGCAGCTCCGGACTAATGAATGAGCAGTTCTTC.

A word on this clonotype: A read error may be the cause here, since a much bigger clone is one base away. This chain uses TRBV7-2 with TRBJ2-1, with a tentative D call TRBD2 (6 bases). The CDR3 totals 14 residues. From germline, CDR1 is SGHTA and CDR2 FQGNSA. The CDR3 nucleotides read TGTGCCAGCAGCCCGGGACTTTCACCCAATGAGCATTTCTTC. Translating gives CASSPGLSPNEHFF.

This clonotype was seen many times. This chain joins TRBV11-3 and TRBJ2-2, with D possibly being TRBD2 (6 bases). Trimming took off 3 bases at V and 3 bases at J, with 11 bases between the two ends. The CDR3 is 15 residues long. Germline CDR1 and CDR2: SGHNT and YENEEA. CDR3 residues: CASSLGGVDTGELFF. CDR3 nucleotide sequence: TGTGCCAGCAGCTTGGGGGGAGTGGACACCGGGGAGCTGTTTTTT.

This clonotype was seen repeatedly, ten times or more. CDR3 region: CATSLGETDTQYF. CDR3 coding DNA: TGCGCCACCTCCCTCGGGGAGACAGATACGCAGTATTTT. V and J are TRBV5-1 and TRBJ2-3; D might be TRBD2 (5 bases). Germline CDR1 and CDR2: SGHRS and YFSETQ. With 9 bases removed from V and 3 bases from J, the gap between germline ends came to 14 bases. The CDR3 extends over 13 amino acids.

The table lists this clonotype with a few counts. One base away lies a much larger clone, so this may be a sequencing read error. The CDR3 does not end in the conserved phenylalanine or tryptophan, so this is likely a read error. This chain uses TRBV27 with TRBJ2-5, with TRBD2 identical over 7 bases. The V gene end was trimmed by 3 bases and the J gene end by 3 bases; junction bases not matched to a gene: 4. CDR3 length: 14 amino acids. Germline V gene lookup returns CDR1 MNHEY and CDR2 SMNVEV (reference sequence). The CDR3 DNA reads as TGTGCCAGCAGTTTGGAGCTAGCGGAAGAGACCCAGTACTGC. Protein: CASSLELAEETQYC.

This clonotype occurred many times. The chain links TRBV20-1 to TRBJ2-1; the D gene is possibly TRBD2 (6 bases). Germline CDR1 reads DFQATT; CDR2 reads SNEGSKA (reference sequence). This CDR3 has 14 amino acids. V was trimmed by 5 bases and J by 4 bases, leaving 15 bases between them. The CDR3 reads CSARRLAEYNEQFF. DNA of the CDR3: TGCAGTGCTCGTCGGTTAGCGGAATACAATGAGCAGTTCTTC.

This clonotype occurred many times. The chain joins TRBV5-6 to TRBJ1-6; perhaps TRBD1 as D (6 bases). This CDR3 has 15 residues. The V gene lost 1 base and the J gene lost 10 bases, with 15 bases spanning the gap. The germline gives CDR1 SGHDT, CDR2 YYEEEE. CDR3 coding DNA: TGTGCCAGCAGCTTGAGGGGGAGGGGTCGATCACCCCTCCACTTT. Amino acids: CASSLRGRGRSPLHF.

This clonotype has a count of ten or more. CDR3 DNA sequence: TGTGCCAGCAGCTTCGCCGGGTTCGGTAGCGGGCAATACAATGAGCAGTTCTTC. As protein: CASSFAGFGSGQYNEQFF. This sequence joins TRBV12-3 or TRBV12-4 and TRBJ2-1; 7 bases are a match to TRBD2. The CDR3 length is 18 residues. V was clipped by 6 bases and J by 4 bases; unmatched bases: 18.

Ten or more counts support this clonotype. The V and J genes are TRBV10-3 and TRBJ2-4; D is unclear. The CDR3 loop spans 14 amino acids. Trimming took 4 bases from V and 5 from J, leaving 12 bases between them. Germline V gives CDR1 ENHRY, CDR2 SYGVKD. CDR3 DNA: TGTGCCATCAGTGGAGGCACCGCTGAAAACATTCAGTACTTC. This encodes CAISGGTAENIQYF.

This clonotype was seen repeatedly, ten times or more. The chain couples TRBV20-1 to TRBJ1-5; D is possibly TRBD1 (6 bases). Germline V gives CDR1 DFQATT, CDR2 SNEGSKA (reference sequence). The CDR3 has 13 residues. Trimming pared 3 bases from V and 5 bases from J, leaving 11 bases between. The CDR3 here is CSASLAGDQPQHF. The CDR3 DNA reads TGCAGTGCTAGTCTGGCAGGGGATCAGCCCCAGCATTTT.

This clonotype was seen ten or more times. V usage is TRBV20-1 and J usage is TRBJ1-4, with D perhaps TRBD1 (6 bases). Germline V gives CDR1 DFQATT, CDR2 SNEGSKA (reference sequence). V dropped 6 bases and J dropped 0 bases, with 17 bases sitting between them. This CDR3 spans 16 amino acids. The CDR3 sequence: CSAPYGGHATNEKLFF. CDR3 in DNA: TGCAGTGCCCCCTACGGGGGACATGCAACTAATGAAAAACTGTTTTTT.

This clonotype was detected ten times or more. V usage is TRBV5-6 and J usage is TRBJ1-2; D unresolved. Trimming removed 4 bases from V and 8 bases from J, with 12 bases in between. Germline lookup yields CDR1 SGHDT and CDR2 YYEEEE. The CDR3 runs to 12 residues. The CDR3 DNA reads TGTGCCAGCAGCGTCACGGAAAGGGGCTACACCTTC. Protein sequence: CASSVTERGYTF.

There are many counts of this clonotype. The rearrangement joins TRBV6-5 to TRBJ2-2; no clear D gene. The CDR3 extends over 16 amino acids. Germline CDR1 and CDR2: MNHEY and SVGAGI. V gave up 2 bases and J gave up 2 bases, with 12 bases separating them. CDR3 nucleotide sequence: TGTGCCAGCAGTTACAGGGCAGGTGTCAACACCGGGGAGCTGTTTTTT. It codes for CASSYRAGVNTGELFF.

The table lists this clonotype with many counts. The gene calls are TRBV20-1 and TRBJ1-3; D gene ambiguous. The CDR3 runs 14 residues. Trimming cost V 6 bases and J 0 bases, with 12 bases left between them. Germline V gene sequence: CDR1 DFQATT, CDR2 SNEGSKA (reference sequence). The CDR3 sequence: CSAPLGGSGNTIYF. The CDR3 coding sequence is TGCAGTGCCCCATTGGGTGGCTCTGGAAACACCATATATTTT.

This clonotype came up many times. J is TRBJ1-5 and V is TRBV20-1; D is undetermined. Trimming removed 2 bases at V and 0 bases at J, with 5 bases between. This CDR3 region has 13 residues. Germline CDR1 and CDR2: DFQATT and SNEGSKA (reference sequence). CDR3 sequence: CSARHSSNQPQHF. The CDR3 DNA reads TGCAGTGCTAGACACAGTAGCAATCAGCCCCAGCATTTT.

The CDR3 bases are TGCAGTGCTAGAGATCCGGAAGACGGTCACTACGAGCAGTACTTC. It is translated as CSARDPEDGHYEQYF. The chain couples TRBV20-1 to TRBJ2-7, with D uncertain. Germline V lookup: CDR1 DFQATT, CDR2 SNEGSKA (reference sequence). The CDR3 is 15 residues long. With 0 bases removed from V and 3 bases from J, the gap between germline ends came to 15 bases.

This clonotype has ten or more counts. J is TRBJ1-2 and V is TRBV9, with D possibly being TRBD1 (5 bases). CDR1 and CDR2 (germline): SGDLS, YYNGEE. The CDR3 has 17 residues. V shed 0 bases and J shed 3 bases, with 18 bases lying between them. CDR3 region: CASSVGPWGDPDYGYTF. The CDR3 DNA reads TGTGCCAGCAGCGTAGGTCCTTGGGGGGATCCCGACTATGGCTACACCTTC.

This clonotype was counted at least ten times. V usage is TRBV5-1 and J usage is TRBJ1-4; TRBD1 is a possible D gene (5 bases). Germline-derived CDR1 and CDR2 are SGHRS and YFSETQ. The germline V and J ends were trimmed by 2 bases and 7 bases, with 12 bases remaining between them. The CDR3 is made up of 14 amino acids. The CDR3 DNA sequence: TGCGCCAGCAGCTTAGGGGCGATTGGTGAAAAACTGTTTTTT. Protein sequence: CASSLGAIGEKLFF.

At least ten counts were recorded for this clonotype. This chain connects TRBV29-1 to TRBJ1-1, with 11 nucleotides matching TRBD1. Germline V CDR1 and CDR2: SQVTM, ANQGSEA. The CDR3 sequence is 16 residues long. Trimming cost V 6 bases and J 4 bases; bases outside gene matches: 13. CDR3 coding DNA: TGCAGCGTGGTAACCGGGACAGGGGGTTTGGGCACTGAAGCTTTCTTT. Protein product: CSVVTGTGGLGTEAFF.

At least ten counts were recorded for this clonotype. CDR3: CAISEQTEAYGYTF. The CDR3 DNA reads as TGTGCCATCAGTGAGCAGACAGAAGCCTATGGCTACACCTTC. This chain links TRBV10-3 with TRBJ1-2; D might be TRBD1 (5 bases). The CDR3 runs to 14 residues. Trimming pared 2 bases from V and 4 bases from J, leaving 11 bases between. The germline V gene encodes CDR1 ENHRY and CDR2 SYGVKD.

In its sample, this clonotype was seen many times. The chain is built from TRBV5-1 and TRBJ2-3, with 9 bases lining up with TRBD2. The germline V gene encodes CDR1 SGHRS and CDR2 YFSETQ. There are 15 residues in the CDR3. J was trimmed by 2 bases and V by 2 bases; bases with no gene match: 3. The CDR3 loop reads CASSFIAGATDTQYF. The CDR3 DNA reads as TGCGCCAGCAGCTTCATAGCGGGAGCCACAGATACGCAGTATTTT. Full variable domain (remainder filled in from reference TRBV5-1 and TRBJ2-3): KAGVTQTPRYLIKTRGQQVTLSCSPISGHRSVSWYQQTPGQGLQFLFEYFSETQRNKGNFPGRFSGRQFSNSRSEMNVSTLELGDSALYLCASSFIAGATDTQYFGPGTRLTVL.

This clonotype has ten or more counts. This sequence joins TRBV5-6 and TRBJ2-1, with 8 bases identical to TRBD2. From germline, CDR1 is SGHDT and CDR2 YYEEEE. CDR3 length: 15 amino acids. Trimming at V came to 5 bases and at J to 3 bases, leaving 7 bases not matched to a gene. CDR3 nucleotide sequence: TGTGCCAGCAGGGGTAGCGGGATCCACTACAATGAGCAGTTCTTC. Translation: CASRGSGIHYNEQFF. Based on the CDR3 plus reference TRBV5-6 and TRBJ2-1, the full variable domain is DAGVTQSPTHLIKTRGQQVTLRCSPKSGHDTVSWYQQALGQGPQFIFQYYEEEERQRGNFPDRFSGHQFPNYSSELNVNALLLGDSALYLCASRGSGIHYNEQFFGPGTRLTVL.

The chain combines TRBV18 with TRBJ1-5; D gene uncertain. Germline CDR1 reads KGHSH; CDR2 reads LQKENI. The CDR3 covers 13 residues. V was shortened by 3 bases and J by 5 bases, with 8 bases between the two germline ends. The CDR3 sequence is CASSPARDQPQHF. The DNA for the CDR3 is TGTGCCAGCTCACCGGCCCGGGATCAGCCCCAGCATTTT.

Many counts were recorded for this clonotype. The chain has TRBV28 and TRBJ2-4; D is possibly TRBD1 or TRBD2 (6 bases each). Looked up from germline, CDR1 is MDHEN and CDR2 is SYDVKM. This CDR3 is 15 amino acids long. V lost 6 bases to trimming and J lost 1 base, with 13 bases between them. CDR3: CASSGGDTAKNIQYF. DNA for the CDR3: TGTGCCAGCAGCGGAGGGGACACGGCCAAAAACATTCAGTACTTC.

The chain uses TRBV12-3 or TRBV12-4 and TRBJ2-6; D might be TRBD2 (5 bases). The CDR3 is made up of 17 amino acids. Trimming removed 5 bases at V and 0 bases at J, with 14 bases between. As DNA, the CDR3 is TGTGCCAGCAGTCGCCGACTACAGTCCTCTGGGGCCAACGTCCTGACTTTC. Translation: CASSRRLQSSGANVLTF.

This clonotype has a count of ten or more. The chain couples TRBV5-1 to TRBJ2-5, with TRBD1 identical over 8 bases. V shed 3 bases and J 4 bases; nucleotides not matched to a gene: 11. Germline V lookup: CDR1 SGHRS, CDR2 YFSETQ. The CDR3 runs to 16 residues. The CDR3 coding sequence is TGCGCCAGCAGCTCAACCCGGACAGGGCGAGGAGAGACCCAGTACTTC. This translates into CASSSTRTGRGETQYF.

This clonotype appeared many times. The V call is TRBV29-1, the J call TRBJ2-7, with D possibly being TRBD1 (6 bases). The CDR3 totals 17 residues. Germline CDR1 is SQVTM and CDR2 is ANQGSEA. Trimming removed 0 bases from V and 2 bases from J, with 20 bases in between. CDR3 in amino acids: CSVEDLFSGHVPYEQYV. CDR3 coding DNA: TGCAGCGTTGAAGATCTCTTTTCGGGACACGTCCCCTACGAGCAGTACGTC.